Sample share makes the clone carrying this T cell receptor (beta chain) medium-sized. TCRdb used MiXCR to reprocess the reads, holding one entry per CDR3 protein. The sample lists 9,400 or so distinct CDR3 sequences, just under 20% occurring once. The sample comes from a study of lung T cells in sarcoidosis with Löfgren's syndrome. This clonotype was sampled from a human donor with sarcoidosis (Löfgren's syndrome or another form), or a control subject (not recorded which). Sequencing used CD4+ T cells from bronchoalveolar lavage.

Written as DNA, the CDR3 is TGTGCCAGCAGTCGCGGGGGGGGCTCCTACAATGAGCAGTTCTTC. It specifies CASSRGGGSYNEQFF. The chain links TRBV6-1 to TRBJ2-1, with TRBD2 identical over 9 bases. Germline V lookup: CDR1 MNHNS, CDR2 SASEGT. The CDR3 is made up of 15 amino acids. J gave up 0 bases and V 5 bases, and 2 bases lay outside the gene matches.